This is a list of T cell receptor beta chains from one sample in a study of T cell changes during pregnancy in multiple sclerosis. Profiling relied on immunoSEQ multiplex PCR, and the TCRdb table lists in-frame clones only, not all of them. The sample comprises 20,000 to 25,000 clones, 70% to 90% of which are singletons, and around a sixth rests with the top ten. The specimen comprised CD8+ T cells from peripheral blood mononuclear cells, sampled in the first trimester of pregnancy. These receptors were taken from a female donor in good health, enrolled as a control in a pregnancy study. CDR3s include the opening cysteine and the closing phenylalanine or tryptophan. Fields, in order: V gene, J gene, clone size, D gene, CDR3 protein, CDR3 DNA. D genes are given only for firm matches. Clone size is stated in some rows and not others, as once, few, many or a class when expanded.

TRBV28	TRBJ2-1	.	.	CASSLTPTSYNEQFF	TGTGCCAGCAGTTTAACTCCAACCTCCTACAATGAGCAGTTCTTC
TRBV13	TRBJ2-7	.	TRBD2	CASSLPTSGYEQYF	TGTGCCAGCAGCCTCCCGACTAGCGGGTACGAGCAGTACTTC
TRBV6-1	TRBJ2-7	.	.	CASTRDKASVMEQYF	TGTGCCAGCACTCGGGACAAGGCCTCTGTGATGGAGCAGTACTTC
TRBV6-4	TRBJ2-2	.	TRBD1	CASSDSGQDTGELFF	TGTGCCAGCAGTGACTCGGGACAGGACACCGGGGAGCTGTTTTTT
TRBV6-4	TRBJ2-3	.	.	CASSDMAAASTDTQYF	TGTGCCAGCAGTGACATGGCGGCCGCTAGCACAGATACGCAGTATTTT
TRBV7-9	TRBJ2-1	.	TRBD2	CASSLETRGDEQFF	TGTGCCAGCAGCTTAGAGACGCGGGGGGATGAGCAGTTCTTC
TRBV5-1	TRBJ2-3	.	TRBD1	CASSLRTGDTQYF	TGCGCCAGCAGCCTCAGGACAGGGGATACGCAGTATTTT
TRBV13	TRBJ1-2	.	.	CASAEGRRGYTF	TGTGCCAGCGCGGAGGGACGGCGTGGCTACACCTTC
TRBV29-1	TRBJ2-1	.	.	CSVVGEDLEGFF	TGCAGCGTTGTGGGAGAGGACCTCGAGGGATTCTTC
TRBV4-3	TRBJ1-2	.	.	CASSQGTGKGYTF	TGCGCCAGCAGCCAAGGGACTGGGAAAGGCTACACCTTC
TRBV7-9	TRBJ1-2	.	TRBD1	CASSHPPKQGGRYTF	TGTGCCAGCAGCCACCCTCCTAAACAGGGGGGTCGCTACACCTTC
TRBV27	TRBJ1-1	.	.	CASSLIRAQGRNTEAFF	TGTGCCAGCTCCCTTATTCGAGCCCAGGGGCGAAACACTGAAGCTTTCTTT
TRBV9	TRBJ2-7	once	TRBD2	CASSGTSGVHEQYF	TGTGCCAGCAGCGGAACTAGCGGGGTCCACGAGCAGTACTTC
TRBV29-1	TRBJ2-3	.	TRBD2	CSVVGTSGTSSPGPDTQYF	TGCAGCGTTGTTGGGACTAGCGGGACATCTTCCCCGGGACCAGATACGCAGTATTTT
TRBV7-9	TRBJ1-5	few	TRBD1	CASSATGADQPQHF	TGTGCCAGCAGCGCTACAGGGGCCGATCAGCCCCAGCATTTT
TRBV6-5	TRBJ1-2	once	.	CASSPRVYINYGYTF	TGTGCCAGCAGTCCCCGGGTCTACATTAACTATGGCTACACCTTC
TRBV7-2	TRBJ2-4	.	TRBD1	CASSLVGTGRKDIQYF	TGTGCCAGCAGCTTAGTCGGGACAGGCCGGAAGGACATTCAGTACTTC
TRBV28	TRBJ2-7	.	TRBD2	CASSGTSGSRRAYEQYF	TGTGCCAGCAGTGGGACTAGCGGGAGCCGCCGCGCCTACGAGCAGTACTTC
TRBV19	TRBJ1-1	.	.	CATLTGGNEAFF	TGTGCCACCCTGACGGGGGGGAATGAAGCTTTCTTT
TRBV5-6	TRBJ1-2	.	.	CASSEPRDRLIF	TGTGCCAGCAGTGAGCCGCGAGACAGGCTAATCTTC
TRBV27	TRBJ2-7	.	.	CASSLRDPVYEQYF	TGTGCCAGCAGTCTCCGGGATCCCGTATACGAGCAGTACTTC
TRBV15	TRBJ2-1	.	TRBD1	CATSRDRTGGDEQFF	TGTGCCACCAGCAGAGATCGGACAGGGGGCGATGAGCAGTTCTTC
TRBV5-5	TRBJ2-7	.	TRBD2	CASSLGTSPYEQYF	TGTGCCAGCAGCTTGGGGACTAGCCCCTACGAGCAGTACTTC
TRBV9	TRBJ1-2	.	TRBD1	CASSPTGGGGGYTF	TGTGCCAGCAGCCCCACAGGGGGCGGGGGTGGCTACACCTTC
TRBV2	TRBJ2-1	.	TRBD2	CASSDVLAGGYEQFF	TGTGCCAGCAGTGATGTACTAGCGGGAGGTTATGAGCAGTTCTTC
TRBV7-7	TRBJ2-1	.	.	CASSAVSGLPANEQFF	TGTGCCAGCAGCGCAGTTTCTGGGCTTCCGGCCAATGAGCAGTTCTTC
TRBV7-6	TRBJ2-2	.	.	CASSLHGGRNTGELFF	TGTGCCAGCAGCTTACACGGGGGGCGGAACACCGGGGAGCTGTTTTTT
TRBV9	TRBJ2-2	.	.	CASSLGALRTGELFF	TGTGCCAGCAGCTTAGGGGCGTTACGTACCGGGGAGCTGTTTTTT
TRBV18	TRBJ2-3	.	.	CASSTSTPGTDTQYF	TGTGCCAGCTCCACCTCGACTCCGGGCACAGATACGCAGTATTTT
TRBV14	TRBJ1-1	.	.	CASSPTRRANTEAFF	TGTGCCAGCAGCCCTACGAGGCGGGCGAACACTGAAGCTTTCTTT
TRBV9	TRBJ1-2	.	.	CASSVGVYGRTF	TGTGCCAGCAGCGTAGGGGTCTATGGGAGGACCTTC
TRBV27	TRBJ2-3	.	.	CATQQGSYPTDTQYF	TGTGCCACCCAGCAGGGGAGCTATCCCACAGATACGCAGTATTTT
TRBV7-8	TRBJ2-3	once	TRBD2	CASSPRAGGSTDTQYF	TGTGCCAGCAGCCCAAGAGCGGGGGGGAGCACAGATACGCAGTATTTT
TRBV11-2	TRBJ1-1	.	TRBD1	CASRPGDRGPEAFF	TGTGCCAGCAGGCCTGGGGACAGGGGACCGGAAGCTTTCTTT
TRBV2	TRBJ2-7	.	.	CASVRDEQYF	TGTGCCAGTGTTCGAGACGAGCAGTACTTC
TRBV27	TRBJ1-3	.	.	CASSSLQGSGNTIYF	TGTGCCAGCAGTTCGCTCCAGGGATCTGGAAACACCATATATTTT
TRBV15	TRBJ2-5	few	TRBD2	CATSRGGSGSETQYF	TGTGCCACCAGCAGAGGGGGGAGCGGGAGTGAGACCCAGTACTTC
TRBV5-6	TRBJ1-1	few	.	CASSTTNTEAFF	TGTGCCAGCAGCACGACTAACACTGAAGCTTTCTTT
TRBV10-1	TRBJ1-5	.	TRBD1	CASSERTGREYSNQPQHF	TGCGCCAGCAGTGAAAGGACAGGGAGGGAATATAGCAATCAGCCCCAGCATTTT
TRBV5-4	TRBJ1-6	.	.	CASSRGGSSYNSPLHF	TGTGCCAGCAGCCGCGGGGGGAGCTCCTATAATTCACCCCTCCACTTT
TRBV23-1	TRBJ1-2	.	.	CASCDSGYTF	TGCGCCAGCTGTGACAGCGGCTACACCTTC
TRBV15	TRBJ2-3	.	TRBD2	CATSRTSGGADTQYF	TGTGCCACCAGCAGGACTAGCGGGGGGGCAGATACGCAGTATTTT
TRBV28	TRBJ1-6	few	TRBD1	CASSPSDRAFTYNSPLHF	TGTGCCAGCAGCCCCTCGGACAGGGCCTTCACCTATAATTCACCCCTCCACTTT
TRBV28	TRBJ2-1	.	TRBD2	CASSLDGRRDNEQFF	TGTGCCAGCAGTTTGGACGGGAGGAGGGACAATGAGCAGTTCTTC
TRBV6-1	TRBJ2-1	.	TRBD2	CASSALASVYNEQFF	TGTGCCAGCAGCGCACTAGCGAGTGTTTACAATGAGCAGTTCTTC
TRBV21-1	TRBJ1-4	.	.	CASTKIKQGSNEKLFF	TGTGCCAGCACTAAAATTAAACAGGGATCTAATGAAAAACTGTTTTTT
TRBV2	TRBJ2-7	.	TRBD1	CASSEETGANVNEQYF	TGTGCCAGCAGTGAAGAGACAGGGGCCAACGTGAACGAGCAGTACTTC
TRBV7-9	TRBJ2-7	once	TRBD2	CASQSGVSYEQYF	TGTGCCAGCCAAAGCGGGGTCTCCTACGAGCAGTACTTC
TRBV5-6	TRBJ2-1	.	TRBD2	CASSLSAGNYNEQFF	TGTGCCAGCAGCTTGTCAGCGGGGAACTACAATGAGCAGTTCTTC
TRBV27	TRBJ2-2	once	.	CASSLSGAGTGELFF	TGTGCCAGCAGTTTATCGGGGGCGGGCACCGGGGAGCTGTTTTTT